The rows below give T cell receptor beta chains drawn from one sample of a study of blood T cells in healthy people across ages. TCRdb redid the calling of the 5' RACE reads with MiXCR, one entry per CDR3 protein. There are around 900,000 distinct CDR3 sequences in the sample; just over 50% occur only once, and 20% to 25% lies in the top ten. The sequenced sample was blood. These TCRs come from a woman aged 60-75 years in good health. CDR3s include the opening cysteine and the closing phenylalanine or tryptophan.

cdr3_aa j_call v_call cdr3_length
CSVLTTGQAEAFF TRBJ1-1 TRBV29-1 13
CASSPTGQDYEQYF TRBJ2-7 TRBV12-3/TRBV12-4 14
CASSFNPLWGVYEQYF TRBJ2-7 TRBV27 16
CAISELSQGAYEQYF TRBJ2-7 TRBV10-3 15
CASSRQGDTEAFF TRBJ1-1 TRBV2 13
CASSPQGGRTEAFF TRBJ1-1 TRBV5-1 14
CASSRVGDYGYTF TRBJ1-2 TRBV5-4 13
CATSRDGGAKTQYF NA TRBV15 14
CAGSFRVETGEQYF TRBJ2-7 TRBV7-9 14
CASSRTAGASSYNEQYF NA TRBV12-3/TRBV12-4 17
CASSSDGLGEETQYF TRBJ2-5 TRBV11-2 15
CASSPRDPQRESSGANVLTF TRBJ2-6 TRBV7-8 20